These 2 T cell receptor beta chains share one sample of origin, sequenced in a study of T cell repertoires in cytomegalovirus infection. MiXCR was run by TCRdb on the reads, yielding one entry per CDR3 protein. The sample contains roughly 500,000 distinct CDR3 sequences, roughly 10% of which appear only once. The specimen sequenced was PBMCs. These receptors all stem from a human donor in good health (CMV status not recorded). Some clones in this sample may be carry-over from other donors' samples.

The chain has TRBV18 and TRBJ2-2; D remains ambiguous. This CDR3 spans 14 amino acids. Trimming cost V 5 bases and J 9 bases, with 16 bases left between them. The V gene's germline CDR1 is KGHSH and CDR2 LQKENI. CDR3 in amino acids: CASSMDGNSRELFF. DNA of the CDR3: TGTGCCAGCTCAATGGACGGCAACAGCCGGGAGCTGTTTTTT.

This clonotype was counted many times. The V gene is TRBV12-5, the J gene TRBJ1-4; D is unresolved. CDR3 length equals 12 residues. The V end lost 5 bases, the J end lost 7 bases, and 8 bases lay between the germline ends. CDR1 and CDR2 from the germline V gene are LGHNT and FRNRAP. CDR3 coding DNA: TGTGCTAGTGGTCTAGGGCGTGAAAAACTGTTTTTT. Amino acid sequence: CASGLGREKLFF.